The T cell receptor (beta chain) described here comes from a study of shared clonotypes between healthy human individuals. Using immunoSEQ multiplex PCR, the repertoire was profiled, and TCRdb retains in-frame clones only, with some absent. The table records about 1,900,000 clones, just under 95% of them present only once. Trimming removed 0 bases at V and 10 bases at J, with 13 bases between. CDR1 and CDR2 from the germline V gene are GTSNPN and SVGIG (reference sequence). The CDR3 runs 14 residues. As to this clone: The antigen is not known.

Findings and caveats of the study: The low donor count limited represented genetic and exposure-history diversity.

Naivety among CD8 cells was defined by CD45RO negativity and positive CCR7 selection, thereby excluding terminally differentiated effector memory CD45RA+ cells. The specimen sequenced was naive CD8+ T cells sorted from blood. The receptor's source is a man younger than 35 in good health. This sequence joins TRBV30 and TRBJ1-6; TRBD1 might be the D (6 bases). CDR3 sequence reads: CAWSVGGGPSPLHF. Here the CDR3 DNA reads TGTGCCTGGAGTGTAGGGGGGGGGCCCTCACCCCTCCACTTT.